These 22 T cell receptor beta chains were sequenced from one sample in a study of control samples from healthy donors and cancer patients. Some clones are missing from TCRdb's copy, which holds only in-frame ones; the method was immunoSEQ multiplex PCR. The sample yields approximately 220,000 clones, 85% to 95% seen once. The specimen was blood. The origin of the receptors is a man aged 50 to 59 in good health.

J is TRBJ2-7 and V is TRBV28; a weak D match, TRBD2 (5 bases). The CDR3 has 17 amino acids. The germline V gene encodes CDR1 MDHEN and CDR2 SYDVKM. Trimming cost V 3 bases and J 2 bases, with 20 bases left between them. This CDR3 reads CASSLNRQGGRPYEQYF. The DNA for the CDR3 is TGTGCCAGCAGTTTGAACCGACAAGGAGGACGGCCCTACGAGCAGTACTTC.

The count of this clone is one. The chain combines TRBV6-5 with TRBJ1-1; no clear D gene. CDR3 length: 15 residues. Germline CDR1 reads MNHEY; CDR2 reads SVGAGI. Trimming left V 0 bases short and J 3 bases short, with 11 bases between. The CDR3 DNA reads TGTGCCAGCAGTTACTCGAACGGGGTTGACACTGAAGCTTTCTTT. Protein sequence: CASSYSNGVDTEAFF.

The V and J genes are TRBV3-1 (or the pseudogene TRBV3-2) and TRBJ1-2, with 7 positions matching TRBD1. The germline V gene has CDR1 LGHDT and CDR2 YNNKEL (reference sequence). This CDR3 has 17 amino acids. The J segment lost 0 bases and the V segment lost 3 bases, leaving 10 bases of the junction unmatched. The CDR3 bases are TGTGCCAGCAGCCATGAACAGGGGCTATTAGCTAACTATGGCTACACCTTC. Translation gives CASSHEQGLLANYGYTF.

V is TRBV9 and J is TRBJ2-2; a possible D gene is TRBD1 (6 bases). V was shortened by 4 bases and J by 3 bases, with 16 bases between the two germline ends. The germline gives CDR1 SGDLS, CDR2 YYNGEE. The CDR3 is made up of 16 amino acids. CDR3 DNA: TGTGCCAGCAGCCCCACCCCGACAGGTCACACCGGGGAGCTGTTTTTT. Residues: CASSPTPTGHTGELFF.

The rearrangement links TRBV19 to TRBJ1-2, with unresolved D. There are 17 residues in the CDR3. V was trimmed by 5 bases and J by 4 bases, leaving 23 bases between them. Germline values: CDR1 LNHDA, CDR2 SQIVND (reference sequence). CDR3: CASSGLRPYSKSYGYTF. The CDR3 coding sequence is TGTGCCAGTAGTGGTTTGAGACCGTACAGTAAATCCTATGGCTACACCTTC. The full variable domain, completed using reference TRBV19 and TRBJ1-2, is DGGITQSPKYLFRKEGQNVTLSCEQNLNHDAMYWYRQDPGQGLRLIYYSQIVNDFQKGDIAEGYSVSREKKESFPLTVTSAQKNPTAFYLCASSGLRPYSKSYGYTFGSGTRLTVV.

This sequence joins TRBV19 and TRBJ2-6; no definite D call. Per the germline V gene, CDR1 is LNHDA and CDR2 is SQIVND (reference sequence). V was shortened by 8 bases and J by 0 bases, with 14 bases between the two germline ends. The CDR3 loop spans 16 amino acids. The CDR3 DNA reads as TGTGCCAGTGCCCGGTTGCCGGGCTCTGGGGCCAACGTCCTGACTTTC. Amino acid sequence: CASARLPGSGANVLTF.

The sample holds one count of this clone. The chain recombines TRBV5-1 with TRBJ2-7; D ambiguous. The CDR3 covers 15 residues. V gave up 3 bases and J gave up 3 bases, with 16 bases separating them. From germline, CDR1 is SGHRS and CDR2 YFSETQ. The CDR3 loop is CASSYSWPPIYEQYF. CDR3 in DNA: TGCGCCAGCAGCTACAGTTGGCCGCCAATCTACGAGCAGTACTTC.

J is TRBJ2-3 and V is TRBV7-2; 10 bases match TRBD1. V dropped 4 bases and J dropped 9; count of bases not matched to a gene: 7. In germline, CDR1 is SGHTA, CDR2 FQGNSA. The CDR3 is 14 residues long. The chain's CDR3 is CASSSRQGAYTQYF. Here the CDR3 DNA reads TGTGCCAGCAGCTCCAGACAGGGGGCGTACACGCAGTATTTT.

V usage is TRBV7-2 and J usage is TRBJ1-5; a possible D gene is TRBD1 (6 bases). The V gene's germline CDR1 is SGHTA and CDR2 FQGNSA. The CDR3 spans 14 residues. Trimming shortened V by 3 bases and J by 3 bases, and 9 bases separated the two germline ends. The CDR3 DNA reads TGTGCCAGCAGCTTTACAGGGTACAATCAGCCCCAGCATTTT. Its translation: CASSFTGYNQPQHF.

V and J are TRBV5-6 and TRBJ2-5; D is possibly TRBD1 (6 bases). Germline loops: CDR1 SGHDT, CDR2 YYEEEE. V gave up 4 bases and J gave up 4 bases, with 17 bases separating them. CDR3 size: 15 residues. As DNA, the CDR3 is TGTGCCAGCAGCCCTGGGGCAGGGGTCGCAGAGACCCAGTACTTC. The encoded protein is CASSPGAGVAETQYF.

This clone was observed a single time. CDR3 amino acids: CASTPGQGRSYTEAFF. The CDR3 DNA is TGTGCCAGCACCCCTGGACAGGGCCGGTCGTACACTGAAGCTTTCTTT. The rearrangement uses TRBV3-1 (or the pseudogene TRBV3-2) and TRBJ1-1, with 8 bases matching TRBD1. This CDR3 has 16 amino acids. From germline, CDR1 is LGHDT and CDR2 YNNKEL (reference sequence). Trimming took 7 bases from V and 3 from J; bases not matched to a gene: 13.

In its sample, this clone was seen once. The V and J genes are TRBV15 and TRBJ1-2; D perhaps matches TRBD1 (6 bases). Trimming removed 3 bases at V and 6 bases at J, with 20 bases between. From germline, CDR1 is LNHNV and CDR2 YYDKDF (reference sequence). The CDR3 is 16 amino acids. CDR3 coding DNA: TGTGCCACCAGCAGCCCACAGGGCTCGGGGGGCGATGGCTACACCTTC. It encodes CATSSPQGSGGDGYTF.

The chain carries TRBV9 and TRBJ1-1, with D hard to call. Trimming left V 0 bases short and J 3 bases short, with 6 bases between. Per germline, CDR1 SGDLS and CDR2 YYNGEE. This CDR3 contains 13 residues. CDR3 region: CASSVVGYTEAFF. As DNA, the CDR3 is TGTGCCAGCAGCGTAGTCGGGTACACTGAAGCTTTCTTT.

The rearrangement uses TRBV5-1 and TRBJ2-7, with TRBD2 matching 15 bases. This CDR3 has 16 residues. CDR1 SGHRS and CDR2 YFSETQ come from the germline V gene. Germline trimming cut 0 bases from V and 2 bases from J; bases unmatched to any gene: 0. Here the CDR3 DNA reads TGCGCCAGCAGCTTGGGGACTAGCGGGGGGGCCTACGAGCAGTACTTC. Translation gives CASSLGTSGGAYEQYF.

This chain uses TRBV6-5 with TRBJ2-6, with 7 nucleotides matching TRBD1. The J segment lost 13 bases and the V segment lost 0 bases, leaving 3 bases of the junction unmatched. The CDR3 covers 13 residues. The germline V gene encodes CDR1 MNHEY and CDR2 SVGAGI. The CDR3 loop reads CASSYSPTGVLTF. The CDR3 DNA sequence: TGTGCCAGCAGTTACTCTCCGACAGGGGTCCTGACTTTC.

This clone was detected a few times. The J gene is TRBJ2-1, the V gene TRBV19; the match to TRBD1 covers 9 bases. Unmatched junction bases numbered 7, after V lost 4 bases and J lost 6 bases. CDR3 size: 15 residues. CDR1 is LNHDA, CDR2 SQIVND, per germline (reference sequence). The CDR3 region is CASSSRTGDRNEQFF. DNA for the CDR3: TGTGCCAGTAGTAGTAGGACAGGGGATCGCAATGAGCAGTTCTTC.

The chain has TRBV6-5 and TRBJ1-1; D is undetermined. The V and J ends lost 5 bases and 1 base respectively, with 8 bases between them. The germline V gene encodes CDR1 MNHEY and CDR2 SVGAGI. The CDR3 runs 13 residues. For the CDR3, the DNA is TGTGCCAGCAGTAACCTGCAGAACACTGAAGCTTTCTTT. Amino acid sequence: CASSNLQNTEAFF.

The V call is TRBV5-4, the J call TRBJ2-7; no definite D call. The CDR3 is 15 residues long. The V and J ends lost 1 base and 5 bases respectively, with 16 bases between them. Germline V lookup: CDR1 SGHNT, CDR2 YYREEE (reference sequence). The CDR3 region has the DNA TGTGCCAGCAGCTTGCCAACGGGCAGGATTAACGAGCAGTACTTC. Amino acids: CASSLPTGRINEQYF.

The V and J genes are TRBV5-1 and TRBJ1-1; D call uncertain. Trimming pared 0 bases from V and 3 bases from J, leaving 9 bases between. The CDR3 is 14 amino acids. Per germline, CDR1 SGHRS and CDR2 YFSETQ. For the CDR3, the DNA is TGCGCCAGCAGCTTGGCCGCGGGAGACACTGAAGCTTTCTTT. Amino acid sequence: CASSLAAGDTEAFF. The full variable domain, its missing parts supplied by reference TRBV5-1 and TRBJ1-1, is KAGVTQTPRYLIKTRGQQVTLSCSPISGHRSVSWYQQTPGQGLQFLFEYFSETQRNKGNFPGRFSGRQFSNSRSEMNVSTLELGDSALYLCASSLAAGDTEAFFGQGTRLTVV.

The chain employs TRBV20-1 and TRBJ2-7; the D gene is possibly TRBD1 (5 bases). CDR1 and CDR2 from the germline V gene are DFQATT and SNEGSKA (reference sequence). V was clipped by 4 bases and J by 5 bases, with 6 bases between them. The CDR3 consists of 10 residues. The CDR3 bases are TGCAGTGCTACAGGGAACGAGCAGTACTTC. It codes for CSATGNEQYF.

J is TRBJ2-7 and V is TRBV9, with D perhaps matching TRBD1 (6 bases). The CDR3 has 15 residues. The V gene lost 4 bases and the J gene lost 4 bases, with 18 bases spanning the gap. From germline, CDR1 is SGDLS and CDR2 YYNGEE. The CDR3 here is CASSLDQGLAYEQYF. The DNA for the CDR3 is TGTGCCAGCAGCTTGGACCAGGGGTTGGCTTACGAGCAGTACTTC.

The rearrangement uses TRBV25-1 and TRBJ1-4; TRBD1 might be the D (5 bases). The V and J ends lost 5 bases and 0 bases respectively, with 7 bases between them. From germline, CDR1 is MGHDK and CDR2 SYGVNS. The CDR3 totals 14 residues. The CDR3 protein is CASSKGATNEKLFF. CDR3 in DNA: TGTGCCAGCAGTAAAGGGGCAACTAATGAAAAACTGTTTTTT. Using reference TRBV25-1 and TRBJ1-4 for the parts outside the CDR3, the full variable domain is EADIYQTPRYLVIGTGKKITLECSQTMGHDKMYWYQQDPGMELHLIHYSYGVNSTEKGDLSSESTVSRIRTEHFPLTLESARPSHTSQYLCASSKGATNEKLFFGSGTQLSVL.